These 26 T cell receptor beta chains were all obtained from the same sample, sequenced in a study of blood T cell repertoires in COVID-19 (dated by TCRdb to the early 2020s). The library was built by means of the immunoSEQ multiplex PCR assay. Not all clones reach the TCRdb copy of this immuneACCESS table, which keeps in-frame sequences only. Checked studies attribute under half of the gap to unresolved V genes and leave the rest unexplained. The sample records 150,000 or so clones, approximately 79% of which are singletons. About 3% of the sample is taken by the ten largest. The sample was peripheral blood. These receptors were collected from a woman older than 75 with acute or convalescent COVID-19.

The genes are TRBV29-1 and TRBJ2-1; tentatively, D is TRBD2 (5 bases). The CDR3 is made up of 13 amino acids. Germline-derived CDR1 and CDR2 are SQVTM and ANQGSEA. Trimming took off 7 bases at V and 5 bases at J, with 15 bases between the two ends. CDR3 region: CSAWTYGNNEQFF. CDR3 DNA sequence: TGCAGCGCCTGGACCTACGGGAACAATGAGCAGTTCTTC.

The count of this clone is one. V usage is TRBV9 and J usage is TRBJ2-3; the D gene is possibly TRBD1 (5 bases). CDR1 and CDR2 (germline): SGDLS, YYNGEE. Trimming shortened V by 4 bases and J by 3 bases, and 12 bases separated the two germline ends. This CDR3 is 14 amino acids long. For the CDR3, the DNA is TGTGCCAGCAGCTCGCGACAGACGACAGATACGCAGTATTTT. Residues: CASSSRQTTDTQYF. Filled out from reference TRBV9 and TRBJ2-3, the complete variable domain reads DSGVTQTPKHLITATGQRVTLRCSPRSGDLSVYWYQQSLDQGLQFLIQYYNGEERAKGNILERFSAQQFPDLHSELNLSSLELGDSALYFCASSSRQTTDTQYFGPGTRLTVL.

This clone was detected only a few times. This chain connects TRBV2 to TRBJ1-5, with D perhaps TRBD1 (6 bases). The germline CDR1 and CDR2 sequences are SNHLY and FYNNEI. The CDR3 extends over 14 amino acids. V dropped 5 bases and J dropped 4 bases, with 12 bases sitting between them. This CDR3 is CASSRYRENQPQHF. The CDR3 DNA reads as TGTGCCAGCAGTCGGTACAGGGAGAATCAGCCCCAGCATTTT.

The CDR3 spells CASSFSSSYNEQFF. The CDR3 nucleotides read TGTGCCAGCAGCTTCTCTAGCTCCTACAATGAGCAGTTCTTC. The chain links TRBV7-9 to TRBJ2-1; D remains unclear. The CDR3 covers 14 residues. Trimming pared 3 bases from V and 0 bases from J, leaving 6 bases between. The V gene's germline CDR1 is SEHNR and CDR2 FQNEAQ (reference sequence). The variable domain in full, completed from reference TRBV7-9 and TRBJ2-1, reads DTGVSQNPRHKITKRGQNVTFRCDPISEHNRLYWYRQTLGQGPEFLTYFQNEAQLEKSRLLSDRFSAERPKGSFSTLEIQRTEQGDSAMYLCASSFSSSYNEQFFGPGTRLTVL.

V gene TRBV5-1 combines with J gene TRBJ1-4; 10 nucleotides align to TRBD1. The CDR3 has 16 amino acids. Trimming removed 4 bases from V and 1 base from J; junction bases left unmatched: 4. CDR1 SGHRS and CDR2 YFSETQ come from the germline V gene. The CDR3 bases are TGCGCCAGCAGCCCCGGGACAGGGGAAACTAATGAAAAACTGTTTTTT. Amino acid sequence: CASSPGTGETNEKLFF.

The genes are TRBV19 and TRBJ2-1, with 7 positions matching TRBD2. Per the germline V gene, CDR1 is LNHDA and CDR2 is SQIVND (reference sequence). There are 15 residues in the CDR3. The ends lost 3 bases at V and 7 bases at J; junction bases unmatched: 9. The chain's CDR3 is CASSMSQGGSNEQFF. Here the CDR3 DNA reads TGTGCCAGTAGTATGTCCCAGGGAGGGAGTAATGAGCAGTTCTTC.

This clone was observed a handful of times. DNA of the CDR3: TGTGCCAGCAGCCAATTTTATAGGGAGAGCAATCAGCCCCAGCATTTT. This gives the protein CASSQFYRESNQPQHF. This chain connects TRBV16 to TRBJ1-5; D uncertain. Germline V gives CDR1 KGHSY, CDR2 FQNENV. Trimming left V 1 base short and J 1 base short, with 11 bases between. The CDR3 contains 16 residues. Looking up the rest from reference TRBV16 and TRBJ1-5 gives the full variable domain: GEEVAQTPKHLVRGEGQKAKLYCAPIKGHSYVFWYQQVLKNEFKFLISFQNENVFDETGMPKERFSAKCLPNSPCSLEIQATKLEDSAVYFCASSQFYRESNQPQHFGDGTRLSIL.

The chain carries TRBV7-9 and TRBJ1-4, with 8 bases identical to TRBD1. Germline CDR1 is SEHNR and CDR2 is FQNEAQ (reference sequence). With 5 bases clipped from V and 2 bases from J, the junction kept 16 bases outside the gene matches. CDR3 size: 19 residues. The CDR3: CASSPTPTGVWLTNEKLFF. In DNA, the CDR3 is TGTGCCAGCAGCCCGACCCCGACAGGGGTTTGGTTGACTAATGAAAAACTGTTTTTT. The entire variable domain, with the rest obtained from reference TRBV7-9 and TRBJ1-4, is as follows: DTGVSQNPRHKITKRGQNVTFRCDPISEHNRLYWYRQTLGQGPEFLTYFQNEAQLEKSRLLSDRFSAERPKGSFSTLEIQRTEQGDSAMYLCASSPTPTGVWLTNEKLFFGSGTQLSVL.

This clone was detected only a few times. The genes are TRBV5-4 and TRBJ2-7; 8 bases match TRBD2. V gave up 2 bases and J gave up 2 bases; unmatched junction bases: 6. CDR3 length: 15 amino acids. Per the germline V gene, CDR1 is SGHNT and CDR2 is YYREEE (reference sequence). The CDR3 loop reads CASSFVSGGPYEQYF. CDR3 DNA: TGTGCCAGCAGCTTCGTATCGGGAGGGCCCTACGAGCAGTACTTC.

This clone was seen a handful of times. This rearrangement joins TRBV27 to TRBJ1-3, with D unresolved. Per germline, CDR1 MNHEY and CDR2 SMNVEV (reference sequence). CDR3 length equals 14 residues. Deletions cut 2 bases from V and 3 bases from J, with 8 bases between. This CDR3 is CASSLQINGNTIYF. The CDR3 DNA sequence: TGTGCCAGCAGTTTACAGATTAATGGAAACACCATATATTTT.

V gene TRBV5-1 combines with J gene TRBJ1-2; possible D gene TRBD1, 6 bases. V gave up 5 bases and J gave up 8 bases, with 19 bases separating them. This CDR3 comprises 14 residues. The germline gives CDR1 SGHRS, CDR2 YFSETQ. CDR3 coding DNA: TGCGCCAGCAGTCTTGGCAGGGGCGAAGAGGGCTACACCTTC. Translated: CASSLGRGEEGYTF. Variable domain in full (rest from reference TRBV5-1 and TRBJ1-2): KAGVTQTPRYLIKTRGQQVTLSCSPISGHRSVSWYQQTPGQGLQFLFEYFSETQRNKGNFPGRFSGRQFSNSRSEMNVSTLELGDSALYLCASSLGRGEEGYTFGSGTRLTVV.

This clone was observed at least ten times. This same CDR3 is encoded by further DNA sequences in the sample. The CDR3 sequence is CAWSSGTDTQYF. The CDR3 bases are TGTGCCTGGAGTTCAGGTACAGATACGCAGTATTTT. The chain is built from TRBV30 and TRBJ2-3; no definite D call. There are 12 residues in the CDR3. Per germline, CDR1 GTSNPN and CDR2 SVGIG (reference sequence). Trimming cost V 2 bases and J 3 bases, with 6 bases left between them.

V and J are TRBV28 and TRBJ2-7; 10 positions agree with TRBD2. Trimming at V came to 3 bases and at J to 7 bases, leaving 9 bases not matched to a gene. The CDR3 consists of 15 residues. The germline gives CDR1 MDHEN, CDR2 SYDVKM. The CDR3 sequence is CASSLTAGGLSEQYF. Here the CDR3 DNA reads TGTGCCAGCAGTTTGACAGCGGGAGGGTTGAGTGAGCAGTACTTC. Complete variable domain (other parts from reference TRBV28 and TRBJ2-7): DVKVTQSSRYLVKRTGEKVFLECVQDMDHENMFWYRQDPGLGLRLIYFSYDVKMKEKGDIPEGYSVSREKKERFSLILESASTNQTSMYLCASSLTAGGLSEQYFGPGTRLTVT.

The V and J genes are TRBV21-1 and TRBJ1-1. TRBV21-1 is noted as a pseudogene. The CDR3 has 12 amino acids. The CDR3 protein is CASSERRTEAFF. In DNA, the CDR3 is TGTGCCAGCAGCGAGAGGAGGACTGAAGCTTTCTTT.

V gene TRBV11-2 combines with J gene TRBJ2-7, with TRBD2 matching over 7 bases. The CDR3 length is 14 residues. Trimming took 3 bases from V and 6 from J; bases not matched to a gene: 8. Per the germline V gene, CDR1 is SGHAT and CDR2 is FQNNGV. DNA of the CDR3: TGTGCCAGCAGCTTTACGGGACTAAAATCCGAGCAGTACTTC. Its protein product is CASSFTGLKSEQYF.

The gene calls are TRBV3-1 (or the pseudogene TRBV3-2) and TRBJ1-1; no firm D call. V was shortened by 3 bases and J by 1 base, with 6 bases between the two germline ends. Germline V gene data show CDR1 as LGHDT and CDR2 as YNNKEL (reference sequence). This CDR3 has 13 amino acids. The CDR3 sequence: CASSHGGNTEAFF. The CDR3 DNA is TGTGCCAGCAGCCATGGAGGGAACACTGAAGCTTTCTTT.

This chain connects TRBV7-9 to TRBJ2-7, with 13 bases fitting TRBD2. CDR1 is SEHNR and CDR2 is FQNEAQ in the germline V gene (reference sequence). Trimming cost V 5 bases and J 6 bases; bases outside gene matches: 7. This CDR3 is 15 amino acids long. The CDR3 reads CASSGGLAGFFEQYF. DNA of the CDR3: TGTGCCAGCAGCGGGGGACTAGCGGGATTTTTCGAGCAGTACTTC.

This clone was detected once. CDR3: CASSSGQGAREKLFF. Here the CDR3 DNA reads TGTGCCAGCAGTTCCGGACAGGGGGCCCGGGAAAAACTGTTTTTT. The gene calls are TRBV28 and TRBJ1-4, with 11 bases fitting TRBD1. Germline V gene lookup returns CDR1 MDHEN and CDR2 SYDVKM. This CDR3 spans 15 amino acids. The trim removed 4 bases at V and 8 bases at J, leaving 6 bases unmatched.

The chain uses TRBV27 and TRBJ2-1; 9 positions agree with TRBD2. The germline CDR1 and CDR2 sequences are MNHEY and SMNVEV (reference sequence). This CDR3 comprises 15 residues. Trimming cost V 3 bases and J 5 bases; bases outside gene matches: 5. The CDR3 spells CASSFLAGIHNEQFF. CDR3 DNA: TGTGCCAGCAGTTTCCTAGCGGGAATCCACAATGAGCAGTTCTTC.

In DNA, the CDR3 is TGTGCCAGCAGTGACCCGCTAGCGGGACACACCGGGGAGCTGTTTTTT. The encoded protein is CASSDPLAGHTGELFF. This chain joins TRBV2 and TRBJ2-2; 9 nucleotides agree with TRBD2. The CDR3 loop spans 16 amino acids. The V gene's germline CDR1 is SNHLY and CDR2 FYNNEI. Trimming cost V 3 bases and J 3 bases; bases outside gene matches: 5.

The chain links TRBV6-5 to TRBJ1-4, with D unclear. V lost 0 bases to trimming and J lost 5 bases, with 10 bases between them. The CDR3 is 15 residues long. Germline V gives CDR1 MNHEY, CDR2 SVGAGI. The DNA for the CDR3 is TGTGCCAGCAGTTACTCCCAGCAGAGGAATGAAAAACTGTTTTTT. Residues: CASSYSQQRNEKLFF.

The chain employs TRBV4-1 and TRBJ2-3; weak D call: TRBD1 (6 bases). CDR1 MGHRA and CDR2 YSYEKL come from the germline V gene. CDR3 length equals 14 residues. Trimming stripped 3 bases from V and 2 bases from J, with 9 bases between. This CDR3 is CASSQTGLTDTQYF. In DNA form, the CDR3 reads TGCGCCAGCAGCCAGACAGGTCTCACAGATACGCAGTATTTT.

A few counts support this clone. This chain uses TRBV2 with TRBJ1-5, with D unresolved. The CDR3 extends over 15 amino acids. Germline V lookup: CDR1 SNHLY, CDR2 FYNNEI. The V end was cut by 4 bases, the J end by 0 bases, with 10 bases between. CDR3 nucleotide sequence: TGTGCCAGCAGTGTCTCAACCTATAGCAATCAGCCCCAGCATTTT. As protein: CASSVSTYSNQPQHF.

A few counts support this clone. The J gene is TRBJ1-5, the V gene TRBV10-1; 9 bases are shared with TRBD1. The CDR3 length is 20 residues. The germline V gene encodes CDR1 WNHNN and CDR2 SYGVQD (reference sequence). Losses at the gene ends were 6 bases for V and 0 bases for J; bases not matched to a gene: 18. Here the CDR3 reads CASRIHRGTGIQDSNQPQHF. CDR3 coding DNA: TGCGCCAGCAGGATACACCGAGGGACAGGGATACAAGATAGCAATCAGCCCCAGCATTTT.

This clone appeared a single time. The chain carries TRBV6-5 and TRBJ2-4, with 7 bases matching TRBD1. The CDR3 covers 14 residues. With V trimmed by 5 bases and J by 4 bases, 5 bases remained unmatched. Germline V CDR1 and CDR2: MNHEY, SVGAGI. CDR3 sequence (DNA): TGTGCCAGCAGTCTGCAGGGGGTTAAAAACATTCAGTACTTC. Translating it yields CASSLQGVKNIQYF.

The rearrangement uses TRBV9 and TRBJ2-3, with D hard to call. Germline loops: CDR1 SGDLS, CDR2 YYNGEE. V lost 0 bases and J lost 3, with 11 bases in between. This CDR3 is 15 amino acids long. CDR3: CASSVGQPTTDTQYF. CDR3 nucleotide sequence: TGTGCCAGCAGCGTAGGACAACCTACGACAGATACGCAGTATTTT.